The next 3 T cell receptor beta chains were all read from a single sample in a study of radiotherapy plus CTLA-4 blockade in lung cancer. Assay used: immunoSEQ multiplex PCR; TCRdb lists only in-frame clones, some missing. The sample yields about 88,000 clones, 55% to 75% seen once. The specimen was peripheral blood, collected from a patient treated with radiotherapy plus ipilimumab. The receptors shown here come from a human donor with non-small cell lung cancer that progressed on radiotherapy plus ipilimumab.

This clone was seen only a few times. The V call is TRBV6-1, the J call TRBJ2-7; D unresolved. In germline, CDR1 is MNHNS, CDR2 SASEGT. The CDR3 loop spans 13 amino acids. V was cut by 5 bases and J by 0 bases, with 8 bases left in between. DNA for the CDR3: TGTGCCAGCAGTTTAGGCGGCTCCTACGAGCAGTACTTC. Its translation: CASSLGGSYEQYF.

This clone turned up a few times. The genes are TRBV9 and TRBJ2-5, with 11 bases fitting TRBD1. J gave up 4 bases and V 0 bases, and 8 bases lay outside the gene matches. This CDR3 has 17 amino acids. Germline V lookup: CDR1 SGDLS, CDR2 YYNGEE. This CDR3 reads CASSVGYSDRGRETQYF. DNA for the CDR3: TGTGCCAGCAGCGTAGGATATTCGGACAGGGGGCGAGAGACCCAGTACTTC.

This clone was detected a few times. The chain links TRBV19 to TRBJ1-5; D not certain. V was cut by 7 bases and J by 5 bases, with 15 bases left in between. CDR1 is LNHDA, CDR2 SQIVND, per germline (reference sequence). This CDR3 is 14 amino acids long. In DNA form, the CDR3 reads TGTGCCAGTACCCCGGTTAGCGCCTATCAGCCCCAGCATTTT. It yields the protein CASTPVSAYQPQHF.